Shown below are 29 T cell receptor beta chains from a single sample sequenced in a study of Tregs in tolerant kidney transplant recipients. The method was immunoSEQ multiplex PCR; TCRdb's version includes in-frame clones alone and lacks a portion of them. Among around 52,000 clones, around 80% were seen once, and the ten largest hold about 5.5%. The sample comprised CD4+ T cells from blood. The receptors were gathered from a human donor in good health.

The CDR3 here is CASGLVHWGRGTQYF. CDR3 nucleotides: TGTGCTAGTGGTTTGGTACACTGGGGGAGGGGGACCCAGTACTTC. The chain joins TRBV12-5 to TRBJ2-5, with 7 nucleotides matching TRBD2. The V segment lost 0 bases and the J segment 7 bases; nucleotides outside the gene matches: 8. The CDR3 consists of 15 residues. From germline, CDR1 is LGHNT and CDR2 FRNRAP.

J is TRBJ1-4 and V is TRBV30; TRBD1 matches at 9 bases. CDR3 size: 14 residues. The V gene end was trimmed by 0 bases and the J gene end by 7 bases; junction bases not matched to a gene: 3. Germline assignment: CDR1 GTSNPN and CDR2 SVGIG (reference sequence). Written as DNA, the CDR3 is TGTGCCTGGAGTGTCGGGACAGGGTCTGAAAAACTGTTTTTT. Translated: CAWSVGTGSEKLFF.

V gene TRBV9 combines with J gene TRBJ2-7, with D tentatively TRBD2 (6 bases). Germline assignment: CDR1 SGDLS and CDR2 YYNGEE. This CDR3 is 13 amino acids long. V lost 7 bases, J lost 3 bases, and 14 bases lay in between. The CDR3 sequence: CASGEGLNYEQYF. The DNA for the CDR3 is TGTGCCAGCGGCGAGGGACTGAACTACGAGCAGTACTTC.

The V gene is TRBV4-2, the J gene TRBJ1-5, with D perhaps TRBD1 (6 bases). The germline CDR1 and CDR2 sequences are LGHNA and YNFKEQ. CDR3 length: 15 residues. The V gene lost 6 bases and the J gene lost 3 bases, with 15 bases spanning the gap. The CDR3 sequence is CASSQGSGSNQPQHF. CDR3 nucleotide sequence: TGTGCCAGCAGTCAGGGGTCAGGGTCCAATCAGCCCCAGCATTTT.

This chain links TRBV4-1 with TRBJ2-3, with a possible D match to TRBD2 (5 bases). CDR3 length: 16 residues. Germline CDR1 reads MGHRA; CDR2 reads YSYEKL. The ends were cut back, 1 base at V and 6 bases at J, with 17 bases in the middle. CDR3 region: CASSQVLTRERDTQYF. DNA of the CDR3: TGCGCCAGCAGCCAAGTCCTAACTCGTGAGCGGGATACGCAGTATTTT.

The genes are TRBV5-6 and TRBJ2-1, with D hard to call. Germline CDR1 and CDR2: SGHDT and YYEEEE. The CDR3 consists of 13 residues. Trimming stripped 4 bases from V and 10 bases from J, with 15 bases between. CDR3 in amino acids: CASSPVSSREQFF. For the CDR3, the DNA is TGTGCCAGCAGCCCTGTCTCCTCACGGGAGCAGTTCTTC.

V and J are TRBV7-2 and TRBJ2-5, with 11 bases that match TRBD2. Germline values: CDR1 SGHTA, CDR2 FQGNSA. The CDR3 has 16 amino acids. Losses at the gene ends were 4 bases for V and 5 bases for J; bases not matched to a gene: 9. The DNA of the CDR3 is TGTGCCAGCAGCTCCGTTCTAGCGGGGGGCGCGGAGACCCAGTACTTC. Translated: CASSSVLAGGAETQYF.

This chain connects TRBV5-5 to TRBJ2-7; tentatively, D is TRBD1 (6 bases). CDR3 length equals 14 residues. Trimming left V 4 bases short and J 0 bases short, with 11 bases between. The germline CDR1 and CDR2 sequences are SGHKS and YYEKEE (reference sequence). As DNA, the CDR3 is TGTGCCAGCAGCCCGGCGGACAGCTCCTACGAGCAGTACTTC. Amino acids: CASSPADSSYEQYF.

The rearrangement joins TRBV6-5 to TRBJ2-7; maybe TRBD1 (5 bases). Trimming pared 0 bases from V and 2 bases from J, leaving 8 bases between. Per the germline V gene, CDR1 is MNHEY and CDR2 is SVGAGI. The CDR3 spans 14 residues. In nucleotides, the CDR3 is TGTGCCAGCAGTTACTCGACAGCCCCCTACGAGCAGTACTTC. Translated: CASSYSTAPYEQYF.

The chain employs TRBV5-1 and TRBJ1-4; 7 nucleotides align to TRBD1. Germline V gene sequence: CDR1 SGHRS, CDR2 YFSETQ. The CDR3 length is 14 residues. J lost 8 bases, V lost 6 bases, and 10 bases had no gene match. The CDR3 nucleotides are TGCGCCAGCACTGATGGCAGGGGGTTAGAAAAACTGTTTTTT. Encoded protein: CASTDGRGLEKLFF.

The chain has TRBV21-1 and TRBJ2-7; TRBD2 is taken as the D call from the table, unchecked against the DNA. TRBV21-1 is a listed pseudogene. The CDR3 consists of 18 residues. CDR3 coding DNA: TGTGCCAGCAGCAAAGGTGGGACTAGCGGGCCGGTTACCTACGAGCAGTACTTC. Residues: CASSKGGTSGPVTYEQYF.

The V call is TRBV2, the J call TRBJ2-7; 7 positions match TRBD2. The V and J ends lost 7 bases and 5 bases, in that order; junction bases with no gene match: 11. Germline V gene data show CDR1 as SNHLY and CDR2 as FYNNEI. The CDR3 loop spans 14 amino acids. This CDR3 is CASTRLARRDEQYF. DNA of the CDR3: TGTGCCAGCACGCGACTAGCACGGCGTGACGAGCAGTACTTC.

The V gene is TRBV6-5, the J gene TRBJ2-5; D not certain. V dropped 0 bases and J dropped 2 bases, with 10 bases sitting between them. This CDR3 has 15 amino acids. Germline V gives CDR1 MNHEY, CDR2 SVGAGI. The CDR3 here is CASSYSGRSQETQYF. The DNA of the CDR3 is TGTGCCAGCAGTTACTCTGGGCGATCTCAAGAGACCCAGTACTTC.

The V and J genes are TRBV5-6 and TRBJ2-3; D might be TRBD2 (6 bases). Looked up from germline, CDR1 is SGHDT and CDR2 is YYEEEE. Trimming removed 3 bases at V and 0 bases at J, with 20 bases between. The CDR3 spans 18 residues. DNA of the CDR3: TGTGCCAGCAGCTGGCTGGGGGGATTTCAGAGAAGCACAGATACGCAGTATTTT. Translating it yields CASSWLGGFQRSTDTQYF.

V is TRBV5-1 and J is TRBJ2-7, with D unclear. There are 14 residues in the CDR3. CDR1 and CDR2 (germline): SGHRS, YFSETQ. V lost 1 base to trimming and J lost 3 bases, with 11 bases between them. The chain's CDR3 is CASSLSSLGYEQYF. CDR3 coding DNA: TGCGCCAGCAGCTTGTCAAGTCTGGGCTACGAGCAGTACTTC.

V gene TRBV13 combines with J gene TRBJ2-7; TRBD1 aligns across 11 bases. Per germline, CDR1 PRHDT and CDR2 FYEKMQ (reference sequence). CDR3 length: 15 residues. V was pared by 1 base and J by 5 bases, with 4 bases of the junction left unmatched. The CDR3 region has the DNA TGTGCCAGCAGCTTAGACCGGGACAGGGGGGACGAGCAGTACTTC. Protein sequence: CASSLDRDRGDEQYF.

The CDR3 sequence: CASSYIDGYEQYF. The CDR3, as DNA: TGTGCCAGCAGTTATATTGACGGCTACGAGCAGTACTTC. This chain uses TRBV7-9 with TRBJ2-7, with no clear D. Trimming pared 6 bases from V and 3 bases from J, leaving 12 bases between. The CDR3 is 13 residues long. From germline, CDR1 is SEHNR and CDR2 FQNEAQ (reference sequence). Variable domain in full (rest from reference TRBV7-9 and TRBJ2-7): DTGVSQNPRHKITKRGQNVTFRCDPISEHNRLYWYRQTLGQGPEFLTYFQNEAQLEKSRLLSDRFSAERPKGSFSTLEIQRTEQGDSAMYLCASSYIDGYEQYFGPGTRLTVT.

This clone was detected only a few times. This rearrangement joins TRBV2 to TRBJ1-5; a weak D match, TRBD1 (5 bases). Trimming removed 8 bases from V and 6 bases from J, with 17 bases in between. CDR3 length: 14 residues. Germline assignment: CDR1 SNHLY and CDR2 FYNNEI. CDR3 nucleotide sequence: TGTGCCAGCCGAGGGGAGGTGGATAGTCAGCCCCAGCATTTT. It yields the protein CASRGEVDSQPQHF.

The CDR3: CASSQVLAGPGQFF. CDR3 DNA sequence: TGCGCCAGCAGCCAAGTCTTAGCGGGACCGGGGCAGTTCTTC. V is TRBV4-1 and J is TRBJ2-1; 8 bases align to TRBD2. Germline loops: CDR1 MGHRA, CDR2 YSYEKL. V shed 1 base, J shed 12 bases, and the junction held 8 bases outside the gene matches. The CDR3 is 14 amino acids.

This chain connects TRBV7-2 to TRBJ2-3; 7 nucleotides align to TRBD2. V lost 3 bases and J lost 3; bases outside the gene matches: 6. CDR3 length: 15 residues. Per germline, CDR1 SGHTA and CDR2 FQGNSA. The CDR3 DNA reads TGTGCCAGCAGCTTTATGCGGGGGTGGACAGATACGCAGTATTTT. Translating it yields CASSFMRGWTDTQYF.

CDR3 region: CASSSTTSSYNEQFF. The CDR3 DNA reads as TGTGCCAGCAGCTCAACGACTAGCTCCTACAATGAGCAGTTCTTC. V is TRBV7-3 and J is TRBJ2-1; D is possibly TRBD2 (6 bases). The CDR3 totals 15 residues. V dropped 4 bases and J dropped 0 bases, with 10 bases sitting between them. Germline assignment: CDR1 SGHTA and CDR2 FQGTGA.

This clone has a single count. This chain's CDR3 is CSATRNTEAFF. The CDR3, as DNA: TGCAGTGCTACGCGAAACACTGAAGCTTTCTTT. V usage is TRBV20-1 and J usage is TRBJ1-1; no reliable D call. The V end was cut by 4 bases, the J end by 2 bases, with 5 bases between. CDR3 size: 11 residues. Germline V lookup: CDR1 DFQATT, CDR2 SNEGSKA (reference sequence).

The count of this clone is one. The chain is built from TRBV2 and TRBJ2-3; D unclear. Germline V gene lookup returns CDR1 SNHLY and CDR2 FYNNEI. The CDR3 is 16 residues long. V was clipped by 4 bases and J by 7 bases, with 21 bases between them. The CDR3 region has the DNA TGTGCCAGCAGTGGTAAAAGCCCCAGTCCCCAGCATACGCAGTATTTT. The encoded protein is CASSGKSPSPQHTQYF.

This clone showed up just once. Here the CDR3 DNA reads TGTGCCAGCAGCCTCCGGTTATCAGATACGCAGTATTTT. This gives the protein CASSLRLSDTQYF. The V call is TRBV6-6, the J call TRBJ2-3; no reliable D call. The CDR3 contains 13 residues. Germline CDR1 and CDR2: MNHNY and SVGAGI (reference sequence). The V gene lost 6 bases and the J gene lost 4 bases, with 11 bases spanning the gap.

The chain employs TRBV9 and TRBJ1-3, with D unclear. The CDR3 is made up of 15 amino acids. V lost 3 bases, J lost 0 bases, and 10 bases lay in between. The germline V gene encodes CDR1 SGDLS and CDR2 YYNGEE. The CDR3 DNA reads as TGTGCCAGCAGCGGCGACTTCGGCTCTGGAAACACCATATATTTT. Its protein is CASSGDFGSGNTIYF. Supplemented by reference TRBV9 and TRBJ1-3, the full variable domain reads DSGVTQTPKHLITATGQRVTLRCSPRSGDLSVYWYQQSLDQGLQFLIQYYNGEERAKGNILERFSAQQFPDLHSELNLSSLELGDSALYFCASSGDFGSGNTIYFGEGSWLTVV.

V and J are TRBV11-2 and TRBJ2-1; D remains ambiguous. V was pared by 1 base and J by 7 bases, with 8 bases between. The CDR3 sequence is 13 residues long. In germline, CDR1 is SGHAT, CDR2 FQNNGV. For the CDR3, the DNA is TGTGCCAGCAGCTTAGTGCTAGGGAATGAGCAGTTCTTC. Residues: CASSLVLGNEQFF. Drawing the rest from reference TRBV11-2 and TRBJ2-1, the complete variable domain is EAGVAQSPRYKIIEKRQSVAFWCNPISGHATLYWYQQILGQGPKLLIQFQNNGVVDDSQLPKDRFSAERLKGVDSTLKIQPAKLEDSAVYLCASSLVLGNEQFFGPGTRLTVL.

The rearrangement links TRBV30 to TRBJ2-7; a weak D match, TRBD1 (5 bases). Germline V gene data show CDR1 as GTSNPN and CDR2 as SVGIG (reference sequence). The CDR3 has 14 residues. V lost 1 base and J 6 bases, leaving 16 bases between the germline ends. The CDR3 DNA follows: TGTGCCTGGAGTGACATCAGGGATCCTGGCGAGCAGTACTTC. It yields the protein CAWSDIRDPGEQYF.

The rearrangement links TRBV6-1 to TRBJ2-7; D gene unclear. The germline CDR1 and CDR2 sequences are MNHNS and SASEGT. The CDR3 covers 11 residues. The V gene lost 6 bases and the J gene lost 2 bases, with 5 bases spanning the gap. This chain's CDR3 is CASSRAYEQYF. The DNA of the CDR3 is TGTGCCAGCAGCCGGGCCTACGAGCAGTACTTC.

Ten or more counts support this clone. The V and J genes are TRBV7-9 and TRBJ2-5; no clear D gene. Germline CDR1 and CDR2: SEHNR and FQNEAQ (reference sequence). The germline V and J ends were trimmed by 6 bases and 2 bases, with 28 bases remaining between them. The CDR3 has 19 residues. CDR3 bases: TGTGCCAGCAGTCGACATCTCGGCTGGAGCTTACAAATACAAGAGACCCAGTACTTC. As protein: CASSRHLGWSLQIQETQYF. The variable domain in full, completed from reference TRBV7-9 and TRBJ2-5, reads DTGVSQNPRHKITKRGQNVTFRCDPISEHNRLYWYRQTLGQGPEFLTYFQNEAQLEKSRLLSDRFSAERPKGSFSTLEIQRTEQGDSAMYLCASSRHLGWSLQIQETQYFGPGTRLLVL.